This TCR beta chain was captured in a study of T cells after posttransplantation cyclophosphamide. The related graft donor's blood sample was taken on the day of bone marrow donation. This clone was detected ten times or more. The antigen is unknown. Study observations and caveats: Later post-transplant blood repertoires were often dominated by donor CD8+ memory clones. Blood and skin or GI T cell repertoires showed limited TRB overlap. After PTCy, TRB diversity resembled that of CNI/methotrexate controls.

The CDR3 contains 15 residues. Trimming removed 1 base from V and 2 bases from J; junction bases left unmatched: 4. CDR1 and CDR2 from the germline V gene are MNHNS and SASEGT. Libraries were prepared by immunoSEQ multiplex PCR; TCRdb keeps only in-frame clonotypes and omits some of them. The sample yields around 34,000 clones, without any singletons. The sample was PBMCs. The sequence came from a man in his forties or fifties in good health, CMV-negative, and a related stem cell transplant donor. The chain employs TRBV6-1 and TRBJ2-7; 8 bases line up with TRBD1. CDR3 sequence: CASSEGTGGPYEQYF. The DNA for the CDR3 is TGTGCCAGCAGTGAAGGAACAGGGGGACCCTACGAGCAGTACTTC.